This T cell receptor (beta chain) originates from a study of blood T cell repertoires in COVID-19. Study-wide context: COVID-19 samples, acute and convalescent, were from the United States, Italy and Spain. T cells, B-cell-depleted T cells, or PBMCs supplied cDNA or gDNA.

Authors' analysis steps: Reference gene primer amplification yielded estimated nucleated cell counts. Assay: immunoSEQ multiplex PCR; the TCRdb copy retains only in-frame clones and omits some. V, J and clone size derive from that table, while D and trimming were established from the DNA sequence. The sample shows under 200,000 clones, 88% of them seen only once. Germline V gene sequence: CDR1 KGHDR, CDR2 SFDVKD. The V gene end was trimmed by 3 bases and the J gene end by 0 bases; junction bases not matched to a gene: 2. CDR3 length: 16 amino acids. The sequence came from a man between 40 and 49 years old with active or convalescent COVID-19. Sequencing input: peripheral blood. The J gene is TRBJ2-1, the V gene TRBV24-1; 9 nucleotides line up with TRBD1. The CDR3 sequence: CATSDADRGSYNEQFF. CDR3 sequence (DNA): TGTGCCACCAGTGATGCGGACAGGGGCTCCTACAATGAGCAGTTCTTC.